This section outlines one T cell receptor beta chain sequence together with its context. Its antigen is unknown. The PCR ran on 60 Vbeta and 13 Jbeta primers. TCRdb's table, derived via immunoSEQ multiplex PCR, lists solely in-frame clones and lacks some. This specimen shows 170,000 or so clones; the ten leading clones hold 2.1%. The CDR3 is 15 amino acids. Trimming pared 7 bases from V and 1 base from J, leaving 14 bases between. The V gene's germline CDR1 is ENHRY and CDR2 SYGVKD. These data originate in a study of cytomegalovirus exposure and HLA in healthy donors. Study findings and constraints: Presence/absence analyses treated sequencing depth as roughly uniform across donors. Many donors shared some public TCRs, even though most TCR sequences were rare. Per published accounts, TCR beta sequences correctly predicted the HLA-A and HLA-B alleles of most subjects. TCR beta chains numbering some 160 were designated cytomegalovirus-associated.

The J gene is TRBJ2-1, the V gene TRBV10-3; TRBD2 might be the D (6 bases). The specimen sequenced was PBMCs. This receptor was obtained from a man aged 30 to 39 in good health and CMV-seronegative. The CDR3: CAINKGSGSYNEQFF. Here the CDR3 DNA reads TGTGCCATCAACAAAGGGAGCGGGTCCTACAATGAGCAGTTCTTC.